Below, 23 T cell receptor beta chains from the same sample are listed, as sequenced in a study of post-analysis software for immune sequencing data. Antigens for these TCRs are unknown. General study findings and limits: Among a handful of TRBV segments more frequent in patients than controls were TRBV5-6, TRBV5-1 and TRBV20-1.

TCR beta libraries were prepared from cDNA with unique molecular identifiers. In TCRdb, the PCR reads were re-called with MiXCR into one record per CDR3 protein. The sample gives around 710,000 distinct CDR3 sequences, roughly 46% of which show up once; approximately 4.4% is in the top ten. Material for sequencing was blood. These receptors were obtained from a girl aged 10-17 years with multiple sclerosis.

This clonotype was counted at least ten times. The chain recombines TRBV20-1 with TRBJ2-7; 10 nucleotides agree with TRBD2. The ends lost 0 bases at V and 3 bases at J; junction bases unmatched: 8. Germline V CDR1 and CDR2: DFQATT, SNEGSKA (reference sequence). The CDR3 has 16 residues. The CDR3 DNA is TGCAGTGCTAGAGATACGGGGCTAGCGGGAGTCTACGAGCAGTACTTC. It encodes CSARDTGLAGVYEQYF.

The CDR3 loop is CASSLEGENIQYF. For the CDR3, the DNA is TGCGCCAGCAGCTTGGAAGGGGAAAACATTCAGTACTTC. This chain links TRBV5-1 with TRBJ2-4, with D possibly matching TRBD1 (5 bases). Germline CDR1 is SGHRS and CDR2 is YFSETQ. V was trimmed by 0 bases and J by 5 bases, leaving 6 bases between them. CDR3 length: 13 amino acids. Full variable domain (rest looked up from reference TRBV5-1 and TRBJ2-4): KAGVTQTPRYLIKTRGQQVTLSCSPISGHRSVSWYQQTPGQGLQFLFEYFSETQRNKGNFPGRFSGRQFSNSRSEMNVSTLELGDSALYLCASSLEGENIQYFGAGTRLSVL.

The chain couples TRBV20-1 to TRBJ2-7, with a possible D match to TRBD2 (6 bases). The CDR3 is made up of 13 amino acids. Germline V gives CDR1 DFQATT, CDR2 SNEGSKA (reference sequence). Trimming removed 7 bases at V and 4 bases at J, with 17 bases between. In nucleotides, the CDR3 is TGCAGTGTCGCGGGACCCCCTCATTACGAGCAGTACTTC. Protein: CSVAGPPHYEQYF.

This clonotype appeared a few times. The CDR3 reads CATSDPRDGANVLTF. CDR3 DNA sequence: TGTGCCACCAGTGATCCTAGAGATGGGGCCAACGTCCTGACTTTC. This rearrangement joins TRBV24-1 to TRBJ2-6; no definite D call. The CDR3 has 15 residues. Germline-derived CDR1 and CDR2 are KGHDR and SFDVKD. V dropped 3 bases and J dropped 3 bases, with 8 bases sitting between them.

For this clonotype: The final CDR3 position lacks the conserved phenylalanine or tryptophan, pointing to a likely read error. The chain recombines TRBV24-1 with TRBJ2-3; possibly TRBD1 for D (6 bases). CDR3 length: 14 amino acids. Germline V gene sequence: CDR1 KGHDR, CDR2 SFDVKD. V lost 4 bases, J lost 6 bases, and 13 bases lay in between. The DNA for the CDR3 is TGTGCCACCAGTGAACCCGACAGGCTGGATACGCAGTATTGT. Protein product: CATSEPDRLDTQYC.

The J gene is TRBJ2-3, the V gene TRBV7-2; the D is unclear. The germline V and J ends were trimmed by 1 base and 1 base, with 6 bases remaining between them. Germline-derived CDR1 and CDR2 are SGHTA and FQGNSA. This CDR3 region has 14 residues. The CDR3 spells CASSLEWGTDTQYF. The CDR3 DNA sequence: TGTGCCAGCAGCTTAGAGTGGGGCACAGATACGCAGTATTTT.

This chain joins TRBV20-1 and TRBJ2-5, with TRBD2 matching over 10 bases. V lost 6 bases, J lost 0 bases, and 4 bases stayed unmatched. The CDR3 is 14 amino acids. Germline V CDR1 and CDR2: DFQATT, SNEGSKA (reference sequence). The CDR3 region is CSAQGLADQETQYF. In DNA, the CDR3 is TGCAGTGCCCAAGGACTAGCGGACCAAGAGACCCAGTACTTC.

This clonotype was counted between two and nine times. This chain uses TRBV15 with TRBJ2-7; 7 bases fit TRBD2. V lost 3 bases to trimming and J lost 3 bases; unmatched junction nucleotides: 20. This CDR3 is 19 amino acids long. CDR1 and CDR2 from the germline V gene are LNHNV and YYDKDF (reference sequence). CDR3 in DNA: TGTGCCACCAGCAGGGCTTCAACTAGCGCAACCGCGCGAGACTACGAGCAGTACTTC. Protein: CATSRASTSATARDYEQYF. Full variable domain (missing parts from reference TRBV15 and TRBJ2-7): DAMVIQNPRYQVTQFGKPVTLSCSQTLNHNVMYWYQQKSSQAPKLLFHYYDKDFNNEADTPDNFQSRRPNTSFCFLDIRSPGLGDTAMYLCATSRASTSATARDYEQYFGPGTRLTVT.

V is TRBV29-1 and J is TRBJ2-4; 12 bases map to TRBD1. The better agreement between TRBJ2-7 and the DNA end casts doubt on the J call. The CDR3 runs to 15 residues. CDR1 SQVTM and CDR2 ANQGSEA come from the germline V gene. CDR3 protein: CSVKTGTGGYYEQYF. In DNA form, the CDR3 reads TGCAGCGTTAAAACCGGGACAGGGGGCTATTACGAGCAGTACTTC.

This clonotype was counted only a few times. This chain joins TRBV7-8 and TRBJ2-4; D tentatively reads TRBD1 or TRBD2 (6 bases each). From germline, CDR1 is SGHVS and CDR2 FQNEAQ. The CDR3 sequence is 16 residues long. V gave up 2 bases and J gave up 0 bases, with 11 bases separating them. In nucleotides, the CDR3 is TGTGCCAGCAGCTTATCCGGGGGCCTAGCCAAAAACATTCAGTACTTC. This gives the protein CASSLSGGLAKNIQYF. Complete variable domain (other parts from reference TRBV7-8 and TRBJ2-4): GAGVSQSPRYKVAKRGQDVALRCDPISGHVSLFWYQQALGQGPEFLTYFQNEAQLDKSGLPSDRFFAERPEGSVSTLKIQRTQQEDSAVYLCASSLSGGLAKNIQYFGAGTRLSVL.

J is TRBJ2-3 and V is TRBV4-2; 12 bases agree with TRBD2. Trimming at V came to 3 bases and at J to 1 base, leaving 8 bases not matched to a gene. Per germline, CDR1 LGHNA and CDR2 YNFKEQ. The CDR3 spans 18 residues. The CDR3 sequence: CASSHQLAGGLGTDTQYF. The CDR3 nucleotides are TGTGCCAGCAGCCATCAGCTAGCGGGAGGGCTCGGCACAGATACGCAGTATTTT.

The chain couples TRBV20-1 to TRBJ2-7, with D perhaps being TRBD1 or TRBD2 (5 bases each). This CDR3 has 14 residues. Germline assignment: CDR1 DFQATT and CDR2 SNEGSKA (reference sequence). V dropped 6 bases and J dropped 3 bases, with 18 bases sitting between them. CDR3 sequence reads: CSALRQGPFYEQYF. CDR3 nucleotide sequence: TGCAGTGCCCTGCGGCAGGGACCATTCTACGAGCAGTACTTC.

V is TRBV11-2 and J is TRBJ1-1; the D gene is possibly TRBD1 (5 bases). This CDR3 contains 17 residues. Germline CDR1 SGHAT, CDR2 FQNNGV. Trimming left V 1 base short and J 3 bases short, with 18 bases between. The CDR3 DNA sequence: TGTGCCAGCAGCTTAGGGGGCTTGGTTCGGGTAGACACTGAAGCTTTCTTT. Its translation: CASSLGGLVRVDTEAFF.

Turning to this clonotype: One end of the junction is discordant with germline, which a read error may explain. The chain is built from TRBV7-3 and TRBJ2-3; the match to TRBD1 covers 7 bases. Germline values: CDR1 SGHTA, CDR2 FQGTGA. This CDR3 region has 16 residues. The DNA for the CDR3 is TGTGCCTGCAGCCCCTACGGGACAGATAGCACAGATACGCAGTATTTT. Translation: CACSPYGTDSTDTQYF.

This clonotype was counted only a few times. The rearrangement joins TRBV10-3 to TRBJ2-1; D is undetermined. The germline CDR1 and CDR2 sequences are ENHRY and SYGVKD. V lost 3 bases, J lost 6 bases, and 3 bases lay in between. The CDR3 length is 11 residues. CDR3 sequence (DNA): TGTGCCATCAGTGATTTCAATGAGCAGTTCTTC. This encodes CAISDFNEQFF.

In this sample, this clonotype turned up a few times. The rearrangement uses TRBV7-8 and TRBJ2-7; TRBD1 matches 7 bases. This CDR3 region has 19 residues. Germline assignment: CDR1 SGHVS and CDR2 FQNEAQ. Trimming removed 5 bases from V and 0 bases from J; junction bases left unmatched: 19. The CDR3 is CASSARQGQSVGYSYEQYF. The CDR3, as DNA: TGTGCCAGCAGCGCTAGACAGGGCCAAAGTGTCGGGTACTCCTACGAGCAGTACTTC.

The V call is TRBV29-1, the J call TRBJ1-2, with TRBD1 as a possible D gene (5 bases). The CDR3 consists of 16 residues. The germline CDR1 and CDR2 sequences are SQVTM and ANQGSEA. Trimming removed 1 base at V and 0 bases at J, with 15 bases between. The CDR3 region is CSVEGFTGVTNYGYTF. The CDR3 bases are TGCAGCGTTGAAGGGTTTACAGGAGTAACTAACTATGGCTACACCTTC.

V is TRBV5-1 and J is TRBJ2-6, with D unclear. The CDR3 length is 15 residues. V dropped 0 bases and J dropped 0 bases, with 4 bases sitting between them. Germline CDR1 is SGHRS and CDR2 is YFSETQ. The CDR3: CASSLENSGANVLTF. The CDR3 nucleotides read TGCGCCAGCAGCTTGGAAAACTCTGGGGCCAACGTCCTGACTTTC.

As regards this clonotype: At one boundary the junction diverges from the germline segment, which might be a read error. V usage is TRBV7-7 and J usage is TRBJ2-7, with D perhaps matching TRBD2 (6 bases). Per the germline V gene, CDR1 is SSHAT and CDR2 is FNYEAQ (reference sequence). The CDR3 sequence is 14 residues long. The CDR3 is CASSFGSSGDEQYF. The CDR3 coding sequence is TGTGCTAGCAGCTTTGGTTCCTCGGGGGACGAGCAGTACTTC.

This chain links TRBV6-2 or TRBV6-3 with TRBJ1-5; no definite D call. Germline CDR1 reads MNHEY; CDR2 reads SVGEGT. Trimming pared 0 bases from V and 0 bases from J, leaving 15 bases between. This CDR3 is built from 18 residues. Here the CDR3 DNA reads TGTGCCAGCAGTTACTCGATCGGAACAGATCCTAGCAATCAGCCCCAGCATTTT. This sequence encodes CASSYSIGTDPSNQPQHF.

The V gene is TRBV7-2, the J gene TRBJ2-1; 12 bases align to TRBD2. CDR1 and CDR2 from the germline V gene are SGHTA and FQGNSA. The CDR3 is 15 residues long. The junction had 4 bases not matched to a gene; V was cut back by 2 bases and J by 8 bases. In nucleotides, the CDR3 is TGTGCCAGCAGCTTACCACTAGCGGGAGGAGATGAGCAGTTCTTC. Amino acids: CASSLPLAGGDEQFF.

The chain employs TRBV5-6 and TRBJ2-7; D perhaps matches TRBD1 (6 bases). Germline CDR1 and CDR2: SGHDT and YYEEEE. This CDR3 contains 12 residues. Trimming left V 2 bases short and J 6 bases short, with 9 bases between. The DNA of the CDR3 is TGTGCCAGCAGCTTCAGGGGTGGCGAGCAGTACTTC. Translation gives CASSFRGGEQYF.

This clonotype was observed a few times. The V and J genes are TRBV18 and TRBJ1-1; no reliable D call. The CDR3 is 15 residues long. Germline assignment: CDR1 KGHSH and CDR2 LQKENI. Trimming shortened V by 3 bases and J by 3 bases, and 14 bases separated the two germline ends. The CDR3 loop reads CASSPGWGVDTEAFF. Here the CDR3 DNA reads TGTGCCAGCTCACCGGGTTGGGGTGTGGACACTGAAGCTTTCTTT.